This TCR beta chain is from a study of T-cell reconstitution after alpha-beta-depleted transplantation in children. This clonotype was recorded at least ten times. Its antigen is not known. Study results and limitations: Alpha-beta T cells present about two months after transplant were reported to originate from several hundred expanded graft clones.

CDR1 and CDR2 (germline): ENHRY, SYGVKD. The CDR3 spans 12 residues. V lost 6 bases, J lost 8 bases, and 6 bases stayed unmatched. This sample's TCRbeta library carried unique molecular identifier barcodes. TCRdb reanalysed the PCR reads using MiXCR and keeps one entry per CDR3 protein. The sample shows under 300,000 distinct CDR3 sequences, around a tenth of them seen only once. The TCR comes from a male patient aged 2-15 years who had a stem cell transplant for chronic granulomatous disease, so the T cells may come from the graft donor. The V gene is TRBV10-3, the J gene TRBJ1-2, with TRBD1 matching 7 bases. The material was peripheral blood, obtained 180 days after TCRalphabeta/CD19-depleted stem cell transplant. The CDR3 nucleotides are TGTGCCATCAGCAAGCAACAGGGGGGCTACACCTTC. As protein: CAISKQQGGYTF.